The entry below describes one T cell receptor (beta chain). Its specificity is not known. The sample originates from a study of cytomegalovirus exposure and HLA in healthy donors. Overall study findings and caveats: For presence/absence analyses, sequencing depth was assumed to be roughly uniform across donors.

The germline V and J ends were trimmed by 4 bases and 3 bases, with 16 bases remaining between them. The germline gives CDR1 SGHDT, CDR2 YYEEEE. The CDR3 is 15 amino acids. This PCR relied on a set of 60 Vbeta primers and 13 Jbeta primers. Only in-frame clones appear in the TCRdb table, and some are missing; sequencing was by immunoSEQ multiplex PCR. The data hold about 150,000 clones, with roughly 80% observed a single time. What was sequenced was PBMCs. This sequence was found in a man younger than 30 in good health and CMV-seropositive. V usage is TRBV5-6 and J usage is TRBJ1-2; D uncertain. Written as DNA, the CDR3 is TGTGCCAGCAGCCGAAAGAGCCGACAAGACTATGGCTACACCTTC. It yields the protein CASSRKSRQDYGYTF.